This TCR beta chain was identified in a study of radiation and T cells in renal cell carcinoma (TCRdb year 2020). For the wider study: In total, 50 to 60 samples underwent TCR beta sequencing: roughly 26 tumors plus 27 peripheral blood samples. Across all 50 or so samples, 4,016,671 unique CDR3 nucleotide sequences, encoding about 2,700,000 unique CDR3 amino acid sequences, were identified. Overall study outcomes, separate from this receptor: Higher TCR clonality was observed in irradiated tumors than in controls, with an average of approximately 50% of the repertoire accounted for by the top 100 clonotypes, compared with roughly 40% in nephrectomy-only tumors. Effects of radiation dose or scheduling on the TCR repertoire could not be addressed with the single-armed trial design. Intratumoral heterogeneity went uncaptured because the only tumor material available was small regions of about 1 g. Compared with control tumors, irradiated tumors had a greater number of dominant CDR3 motifs, and these motifs made up a bigger portion of the repertoire.

The meaning of the sample's time point label: tumor resected at nephrectomy. The sample's treatment or condition label is to be understood as: treatment-naive control, cytoreductive nephrectomy. Control tumors came from treatment-naive renal cell carcinoma patients who underwent cytoreductive nephrectomy without prior radiation. Every patient's renal cell carcinoma showed clear cell pathology. Control tumors used for TCR sequencing were obtained from 4 females and roughly twelve males (median age roughly 52 years, range about 40 to 90) and were resected from the early 2010s to the mid-2010s. Tumors were dissociated mechanically, digested with collagenase/hyaluronidase at 37 degrees C, processed in gentleMACS C tubes, and stored in liquid nitrogen. The QIAamp DNA Blood Mini Kit (Qiagen) was used to prepare genomic DNA for TCR sequencing. The analyses included just those samples that passed every quality control check.

Relative to germline, V is 5 bases shorter and J is 2 bases shorter, with 7 bases between their ends. Taken from cysteine to phenylalanine, the CDR3 has 11 residues. This entry keeps only the CDR3 DNA: 33 bases, framed from base 1. From the germline V gene, CDR1 is SQVTM and CDR2 is ANQGSEA. TCR beta libraries were generated from genomic DNA with the immunoSEQ kit, following the manufacturer's recommendations. Library preparation used a first multiplex PCR with proprietary primers, then a second PCR adding unique barcodes, with bead cleanups after each round. A positive control reaction and a negative control reaction, both provided in the kit, were run with every batch of samples. The final libraries were assessed on an Agilent 4200 TapeStation D1000 ScreenTape, pooled by volume, and quantified by qPCR. Sequencing ran on an Illumina NextSeq500 with a MidOutput 150-cycle cartridge, using 156 Read1 and 15 Index1 cycles with kit custom primers. The pooled library was loaded at about 1 pM, with an approximately 21% PhiX control spiked in. The paper's processing steps were these. Vendor-processed data were analyzed in R, with a clonotype defined as all T cells sharing the same CDR3 nucleotide sequence. In the clone abundance analyses, frequencies were normalized to the 10,000 most abundant clones in each sample. Public T cell clones, which averaged fewer than five per sample, were removed prior to analysis. Dominant motifs were analyzed with ImmunoMap using the PAM10 matrix, a gap penalty of 30, and a homology threshold of 0.3, and motifs with a cumulative frequency of at least 0.01 were considered dominant. TCRdb retrieved this table from immuneACCESS and kept in-frame rearrangements only. Not all clones are present; in checked studies, unresolved V genes account for under half, and no reason is known for the remainder. The V and J calls and clone size are taken from that table; D and trimming were inferred from the DNA. The sample table records over 10,000 clones; around two thirds of these occur just once. Under 20% of the sample is in the top ten clones.

Note on this clone: Its antigen remains unidentified. No base quality values were provided; no much bigger clone lies one nucleotide off.

This chain is built from TRBV29-1 and TRBJ2-7, with the D gene too uncertain to name. The sequence was obtained from a woman of 80 years or more with renal cell carcinoma. This specimen consisted of tumor tissue, obtained from a patient whose treatment was nephrectomy without radiotherapy. CDR3 sequence: CSVLGTYEQYF. The sequenced DNA is TGCAGCGTTCTTGGCACCTACGAGCAGTACTTC.